These T cell receptor beta chains were read from a single sample in a study of cytomegalovirus exposure and HLA in healthy donors. TCRdb's copy holds only in-frame clones and misses some; the assay was immunoSEQ multiplex PCR. In total, the table holds over 200,000 clones. Material: PBMCs. Receptor source: a woman aged 25 to 39 in good health and CMV-seropositive. The CDR3 runs from the conserved cysteine through the conserved F or W. D genes are given only for firm matches.

D: -; J: TRBJ2-2; V: TRBV6-5; DNA: TGTGCCAGCAGTTACAAAGGGGGTGGCGGGGAGCTGTTTTTT; CDR3: CASSYKGGGGELFF
D: -; J: TRBJ1-4; V: TRBV7-9; DNA: TGTGCCAGCAGCGAGTGGGGGGCAACTAATGAAAAACTGTTTTTT; CDR3: CASSEWGATNEKLFF
D: TRBD2; J: TRBJ2-7; V: TRBV4-1; DNA: TGCGCCAGCAGCCAAGGATCGGCGGGAGGAAGGAACTACGAGCAGTACTTC; CDR3: CASSQGSAGGRNYEQYF
D: -; J: TRBJ1-6; V: TRBV19; DNA: TGTGCCAGTAGTGAGAGCTCCTATAATTCACCCCTCCACTTT; CDR3: CASSESSYNSPLHF
D: -; J: TRBJ2-7; V: TRBV7-2; DNA: TGTGCCAGCAGCTTAGAAGCCAGGGGCCACGAGCAGTACTTC; CDR3: CASSLEARGHEQYF
D: -; J: TRBJ1-5; V: TRBV19; DNA: TGTGCCAGTACCGAAACAGGGTATAGCAATCAGCCCCAGCATTTT; CDR3: CASTETGYSNQPQHF
D: -; J: TRBJ1-2; V: TRBV7-2; DNA: TGTGCCAGCAGCTTTTATCTAGGGGATGGCTACACCTTC; CDR3: CASSFYLGDGYTF
D: -; J: TRBJ1-1; V: TRBV29-1; DNA: TGCAGCGTACTCGGACAGATGAACACTGAAGCTTTCTTT; CDR3: CSVLGQMNTEAFF
D: -; J: TRBJ1-1; V: TRBV27; DNA: TGTGCCAGCAGTTTTGCAGAGAACACTGAAGCTTTCTTT; CDR3: CASSFAENTEAFF
D: -; J: TRBJ2-3; V: TRBV9; DNA: TGTGCCAGCAGCGTAGCACAGGCCTTCACAGATACGCAGTATTTT; CDR3: CASSVAQAFTDTQYF
D: TRBD1; J: TRBJ1-5; V: TRBV19; DNA: TGTGCCACTAGGGAGGGACAGCTTAGCAATCAGCCCCAGCATTTT; CDR3: CATREGQLSNQPQHF
D: TRBD1; J: TRBJ2-7; V: TRBV7-6; DNA: TGTGCCAGCAGCTTAGAGTCGGGACAGGGGTCCTACGAGCAGTACTTC; CDR3: CASSLESGQGSYEQYF
D: TRBD2; J: TRBJ2-5; V: TRBV7-7; DNA: TGTGCCAGCAGCCTGGGACTAGCGGGAGTAAGACAAGAGACCCAGTACTTC; CDR3: CASSLGLAGVRQETQYF
D: TRBD1; J: TRBJ1-5; V: TRBV6-5; DNA: TGTGCCAGCAGCCCCGGACAGGGTCTGAATCAGCCCCAGCATTTT; CDR3: CASSPGQGLNQPQHF
D: -; J: TRBJ1-6; V: TRBV18; DNA: TGTGCCAGCTCACCAGCGACAGGTGAAAATTCACCCCTCCACTTT; CDR3: CASSPATGENSPLHF
D: -; J: TRBJ2-1; V: TRBV27; DNA: TGTGCCAGCAGTTTACAGGGGTTCGGGCAGTTCTTC; CDR3: CASSLQGFGQFF
D: TRBD1; J: TRBJ1-2; V: TRBV13; DNA: TGTGCCAGCAGCACCTGGACAGGGGGAGGCTATGGCTACACCTTC; CDR3: CASSTWTGGGYGYTF
D: TRBD1; J: TRBJ1-5; V: TRBV29-1; DNA: TGCAGCGCTCAGGGGGCGGGGCAGCCCCAGCATTTT; CDR3: CSAQGAGQPQHF
D: -; J: TRBJ2-3; V: TRBV7-9; DNA: TGTGCCAGCAGCTTACGTGGGAGTATTGGGGATACGCAGTATTTT; CDR3: CASSLRGSIGDTQYF
D: -; J: TRBJ2-7; V: TRBV7-2; DNA: TGTGCCAGCAGCTTAGTACTAGCCGAGCAGTACTTC; CDR3: CASSLVLAEQYF
D: TRBD1; J: TRBJ1-4; V: TRBV5-1; DNA: TGCGCCAGCCGGGGACAGATCAATGAAAAACTGTTTTTT; CDR3: CASRGQINEKLFF
D: TRBD2; J: TRBJ2-3; V: TRBV5-1; DNA: TGCGCCAGCAGCACGGGACTAGCGGGACGCACAGATACGCAGTATTTT; CDR3: CASSTGLAGRTDTQYF
D: -; J: TRBJ2-2; V: TRBV6-1; DNA: TGTGCCAGCAGTCTTCCGGGGCCGGGGGCCGGGGAGCTGTTTTTT; CDR3: CASSLPGPGAGELFF
D: TRBD2; J: TRBJ2-7; V: TRBV28; DNA: TGTGCCAGCAGTTTGGGGGCTAGCGGGAGTTCGAGGGAGCAGTACTTC; CDR3: CASSLGASGSSREQYF
D: -; J: TRBJ2-5; V: TRBV5-4; DNA: TGTGCCAGCAGCAGTCCGGGCTCAAAGGGGCAAGAGACCCAGTACTTC; CDR3: CASSSPGSKGQETQYF